These 20 T cell receptor beta chains share one sample of origin, sequenced in a study of blood T cell repertoires in COVID-19. The assay was immunoSEQ multiplex PCR, and TCRdb's table has in-frame clones only and misses some. The sample has approximately 290,000 clones, 80% to 95% seen once. The source material was PBMCs or T cells enriched from blood (not recorded which). The receptor source for this set is a woman aged 30 to 39 who had recovered from COVID-19.

The chain recombines TRBV25-1 with TRBJ2-1, with 7 bases fitting TRBD2. Losses at the gene ends were 2 bases for V and 4 bases for J; bases not matched to a gene: 5. The CDR3 spans 15 residues. Germline V CDR1 and CDR2: MGHDK, SYGVNS. The CDR3 DNA reads TGTGCCAGCAGTGAAAAGGGAGGGCCGTACAATGAGCAGTTCTTC. Its translation: CASSEKGGPYNEQFF.

The J gene is TRBJ1-2, the V gene TRBV27, with TRBD1 as a possible D gene (6 bases). In germline, CDR1 is MNHEY, CDR2 SMNVEV (reference sequence). Trimming left V 6 bases short and J 8 bases short, with 16 bases between. This CDR3 has 13 residues. CDR3 sequence reads: CASRPQGISGYTF. The CDR3 DNA sequence: TGTGCCAGCAGGCCACAGGGTATTTCCGGCTACACCTTC.

The CDR3 bases are TGTGCCAGCAACGAGGTTAGGGGGAGTGGTTCTCGTGAGACCCAGTACTTC. Its translation is CASNEVRGSGSRETQYF. J is TRBJ2-5 and V is TRBV7-2; D may be TRBD1 (6 bases). V was clipped by 7 bases and J by 5 bases, with 26 bases between them. The CDR3 covers 17 residues. Looked up from germline, CDR1 is SGHTA and CDR2 is FQGNSA.

The chain recombines TRBV28 with TRBJ1-2, with 7 bases matching TRBD1. Trimming at V came to 3 bases and at J to 4 bases, leaving 8 bases not matched to a gene. Germline loops: CDR1 MDHEN, CDR2 SYDVKM. This CDR3 comprises 15 residues. The CDR3 coding sequence is TGTGCCAGCAGTTTCCCGACGACAGGGATCTATGGCTACACCTTC. Protein product: CASSFPTTGIYGYTF.

The sample holds one count of this clone. This chain joins TRBV19 and TRBJ2-1; 12 bases line up with TRBD2. Germline values: CDR1 LNHDA, CDR2 SQIVND (reference sequence). This CDR3 has 15 residues. The ends lost 6 bases at V and 4 bases at J; junction bases unmatched: 4. The CDR3 DNA sequence: TGTGCCAGTAGCGCCGGGACTAGCGGGTACAATGAGCAGTTCTTC. Translating it yields CASSAGTSGYNEQFF.

The rearrangement links TRBV13 to TRBJ2-5; 12 bases agree with TRBD2. This CDR3 spans 16 amino acids. The germline V gene has CDR1 PRHDT and CDR2 FYEKMQ (reference sequence). V shed 5 bases, J shed 4 bases, and the junction held 8 bases outside the gene matches. The chain's CDR3 is CASSLRLAGVVETQYF. CDR3 nucleotides: TGTGCCAGCAGCCTGCGACTAGCGGGAGTAGTAGAGACCCAGTACTTC.

The V and J genes are TRBV3-1 (or the pseudogene TRBV3-2) and TRBJ2-5; 10 nucleotides align to TRBD1. The CDR3 has 16 residues. The J segment lost 2 bases and the V segment lost 5 bases, leaving 8 bases of the junction unmatched. CDR1 and CDR2 (germline): LGHDT, YNNKEL (reference sequence). CDR3 sequence: CASSALSGQGQETQYF. The CDR3 DNA is TGTGCCAGCAGCGCCCTATCGGGACAGGGGCAAGAGACCCAGTACTTC.

This sequence joins TRBV11-3 and TRBJ2-1; TRBD2 is a possible D gene (5 bases). CDR1 and CDR2 from the germline V gene are SGHNT and YENEEA. The V end lost 5 bases, the J end lost 0 bases, and 11 bases lay between the germline ends. The CDR3 loop spans 15 amino acids. Here the CDR3 reads CASSRTSSSYNEQFF. The CDR3 nucleotides read TGTGCCAGCAGCCGGACTTCCAGCTCCTACAATGAGCAGTTCTTC.

The J gene is TRBJ1-5, the V gene TRBV23-1; 7 bases agree with TRBD1. TRBV23-1 is sorted into the ORF group, with uncertain function. CDR3 length equals 17 residues. Trimming removed 2 bases from V and 4 bases from J; junction bases left unmatched: 11. DNA for the CDR3: TGCGCCAGCAGTCAACGACAGGGACCGGTTGGTAATCAGCCCCAGCATTTT. The encoded protein is CASSQRQGPVGNQPQHF.

This chain links TRBV13 with TRBJ2-3; D is perhaps TRBD2 (5 bases). Trimming cost V 5 bases and J 2 bases, with 17 bases left between them. The CDR3 extends over 16 amino acids. CDR1 is PRHDT, CDR2 FYEKMQ, per germline (reference sequence). The CDR3 DNA reads TGTGCCAGCAGCCGACGGACTGACTTTTCCACAGATACGCAGTATTTT. This encodes CASSRRTDFSTDTQYF.

The rearrangement joins TRBV7-9 to TRBJ2-6, with 7 positions matching TRBD1. The CDR3 consists of 16 residues. After removal of 4 bases from V and 2 bases from J, the junction contained 5 bases not matched to a gene. CDR1 is SEHNR, CDR2 FQNEAQ, per germline (reference sequence). The CDR3 DNA reads TGTGCCAGCAGCTCGACAGGGCCGGCTGGGGCCAACGTCCTGACTTTC. Translated, it gives CASSSTGPAGANVLTF.

The chain employs TRBV28 and TRBJ2-7, with D unresolved. The V end lost 6 bases, the J end lost 7 bases, and 13 bases lay between the germline ends. CDR3 length: 12 residues. Germline assignment: CDR1 MDHEN and CDR2 SYDVKM. The CDR3 DNA reads as TGTGCCAGCAGACGATCTCTCGGGGAGCAGTACTTC. Amino acid sequence: CASRRSLGEQYF.

This chain connects TRBV29-1 to TRBJ1-1; TRBD1 might be the D (6 bases). Per the germline V gene, CDR1 is SQVTM and CDR2 is ANQGSEA. CDR3 length: 13 amino acids. Trimming cost V 5 bases and J 1 base, with 11 bases left between them. CDR3 loop: CSVYTTGNTEAFF. CDR3 bases: TGCAGCGTTTACACGACAGGGAACACTGAAGCTTTCTTT.

The CDR3: CASSQGVGGYTF. CDR3 in DNA: TGTGCCAGCAGTCAAGGGGTTGGTGGCTACACCTTC. The chain employs TRBV7-2 and TRBJ1-2; the D gene is possibly TRBD1 (5 bases). With 6 bases removed from V and 7 bases from J, the gap between germline ends came to 12 bases. Germline-derived CDR1 and CDR2 are SGHTA and FQGNSA. This CDR3 has 12 residues.

The chain couples TRBV27 to TRBJ2-1, with 7 bases identical to TRBD2. CDR3 size: 15 residues. Germline values: CDR1 MNHEY, CDR2 SMNVEV (reference sequence). The ends lost 1 base at V and 5 bases at J; junction bases unmatched: 5. The CDR3 DNA is TGTGCCAGCAGTTTATGGTGGCGGGAGAACAATGAGCAGTTCTTC. This sequence encodes CASSLWWRENNEQFF.

The chain recombines TRBV7-2 with TRBJ1-5; the match to TRBD1 covers 7 bases. The CDR3 is 14 residues long. Germline V gives CDR1 SGHTA, CDR2 FQGNSA. Trimming at V came to 4 bases and at J to 7 bases, leaving 7 bases not matched to a gene. This CDR3 is CASSSYRGQQPQHF. CDR3 DNA sequence: TGTGCCAGCAGCTCGTACAGGGGACAGCAGCCCCAGCATTTT.

The chain uses TRBV19 and TRBJ1-5; D ambiguous. The V and J ends lost 5 bases and 2 bases respectively, with 7 bases between them. Germline loops: CDR1 LNHDA, CDR2 SQIVND (reference sequence). This CDR3 is built from 13 residues. Here the CDR3 DNA reads TGTGCCAGTAGTTCTATGCGCAATCAGCCCCAGCATTTT. It specifies CASSSMRNQPQHF.

This clone has a handful of counts. The V call is TRBV3-1 (or the pseudogene TRBV3-2), the J call TRBJ1-6; tentative D call: TRBD1 (6 bases). Trimming removed 5 bases from V and 7 bases from J, with 12 bases in between. In germline, CDR1 is LGHDT, CDR2 YNNKEL (reference sequence). CDR3 length: 14 amino acids. CDR3 coding DNA: TGTGCCAGCAGCGAGGGAAGGGGGAATTCACCCCTCCACTTT. This encodes CASSEGRGNSPLHF.

This clone was recorded once. The chain employs TRBV11-2 and TRBJ2-1; D gene unclear. CDR3 length: 14 amino acids. CDR1 SGHAT and CDR2 FQNNGV come from the germline V gene. With 1 base removed from V and 7 bases from J, the gap between germline ends came to 11 bases. Here the CDR3 reads CASSLGAVVNEQFF. CDR3 bases: TGTGCCAGCAGCTTAGGGGCAGTTGTAAATGAGCAGTTCTTC. Filled out from reference TRBV11-2 and TRBJ2-1, the complete variable domain reads EAGVAQSPRYKIIEKRQSVAFWCNPISGHATLYWYQQILGQGPKLLIQFQNNGVVDDSQLPKDRFSAERLKGVDSTLKIQPAKLEDSAVYLCASSLGAVVNEQFFGPGTRLTVL.

This clone was detected a few times. The CDR3 nucleotides read TGTGCCAGCAGCTACCGCGGGAGCCCCCCCAATGAGCAGTTCTTC. This gives the protein CASSYRGSPPNEQFF. J is TRBJ2-1 and V is TRBV7-9; 7 bases are shared with TRBD2. There are 15 residues in the CDR3. Germline V gene sequence: CDR1 SEHNR, CDR2 FQNEAQ (reference sequence). The ends lost 4 bases at V and 6 bases at J; junction bases unmatched: 9.